These T cell receptor beta chains were read from a single sample in a study of blood T cell repertoires in COVID-19. The data were produced by immunoSEQ multiplex PCR, yet TCRdb's version contains in-frame clones alone and is incomplete. The sample shows a few hundred thousand clones, 85% to 90% of them seen only once. Sequences were obtained from peripheral blood. These TCRs come from a young woman with COVID-19, enrolled during active disease. CDR3s include the opening cysteine and the closing phenylalanine or tryptophan. A D gene is named only where the DNA matches it firmly. Clone size is shown for a subset of rows, as once, few, many or a class of expanded clone.

v_call	d_call	j_call	clone_size	cdr3_aa	cdr3_nt
TRBV10-3	.	TRBJ2-7	few	CAISPSTYEQYF	TGTGCCATCAGTCCCAGTACCTACGAGCAGTACTTC
TRBV9	.	TRBJ2-4	.	CASSARPENIQYF	TGTGCCAGCAGCGCCCGTCCCGAAAACATTCAGTACTTC
TRBV5-6	.	TRBJ1-1	few	CASSRRFRTETNTEAFF	TGTGCCAGCAGCCGACGATTTAGAACAGAGACGAACACTGAAGCTTTCTTT
TRBV6-1	TRBD1	TRBJ1-5	few	CASSAWTGTGDQPQHF	TGTGCCAGCAGTGCCTGGACAGGGACAGGGGATCAGCCCCAGCATTTT
TRBV2	.	TRBJ2-3	.	CASSDPQDRTNPSTDTQYF	TGTGCCAGCAGTGATCCCCAGGACAGAACAAACCCTAGCACAGATACGCAGTATTTT
TRBV19	.	TRBJ2-6	.	CASSIMGLRAAGANVLTF	TGTGCCAGTAGTATAATGGGGCTTAGGGCGGCTGGGGCCAACGTCCTGACTTTC
TRBV5-1	.	TRBJ2-3	.	CASSLGGNRADTQYF	TGCGCCAGCAGCCTGGGGGGCAACAGGGCAGATACGCAGTATTTT
TRBV5-5	.	TRBJ2-7	.	CASSMLEGSSYEQYF	TGTGCCAGCAGCATGCTTGAGGGCAGTTCCTACGAGCAGTACTTC
TRBV2	TRBD2	TRBJ2-3	.	CASDGLAGADTQYF	TGTGCCAGCGACGGACTAGCGGGAGCAGATACGCAGTATTTT
TRBV6-5	TRBD1	TRBJ1-5	.	CASSYATGAGNQPQHF	TGTGCCAGCAGTTACGCGACAGGGGCGGGCAATCAGCCCCAGCATTTT
TRBV5-1	.	TRBJ1-2	.	CASSSWGGGDYGYTF	TGCGCCAGCAGCTCCTGGGGGGGCGGTGACTATGGCTACACCTTC
TRBV18	TRBD1	TRBJ1-4	.	CASSLKTGEKLFF	TGTGCCAGCTCCCTTAAGACAGGGGAAAAACTGTTTTTT
TRBV12-3/TRBV12-4	.	TRBJ1-2	.	CASSLSGPHGYTF	TGTGCCAGCAGTTTATCTGGGCCCCATGGCTACACCTTC
TRBV2	.	TRBJ2-7	.	CASSERVFYEQYF	TGTGCCAGCAGTGAGAGGGTATTCTACGAGCAGTACTTC
TRBV7-2	TRBD1	TRBJ1-4	few	CASRGQVGEKLFF	TGTGCCAGCAGGGGACAGGTCGGGGAAAAACTGTTTTTT
TRBV12-3/TRBV12-4	.	TRBJ1-2	.	CASSDGEDYGYTF	TGTGCCAGCTCGGACGGGGAGGACTATGGCTACACCTTC
TRBV6-5	TRBD1	TRBJ1-3	.	CASRQGASGNTIYF	TGTGCCAGCAGACAGGGGGCTTCAGGAAACACCATATATTTT
TRBV25-1	TRBD2	TRBJ2-1	.	CASSGERDLRGEQFF	TGTGCCAGCAGTGGAGAGCGGGACCTCCGGGGTGAGCAGTTCTTC
TRBV2	.	TRBJ2-3	.	CASSPYSDTQYF	TGTGCCAGCAGTCCTTACTCGGATACGCAGTATTTT
TRBV18	TRBD1	TRBJ2-7	few	CASSPGQGPYEQYF	TGTGCCAGCTCACCGGGACAGGGGCCCTACGAGCAGTACTTC
TRBV7-2	.	TRBJ2-1	.	CASSLDRVDEQFF	TGTGCCAGCAGCTTAGATCGGGTCGATGAGCAGTTCTTC
TRBV6-6	.	TRBJ2-1	.	CASSYRGNEQFF	TGTGCCAGCAGTTACAGGGGGAATGAGCAGTTCTTC
TRBV9	TRBD2	TRBJ2-1	once	CASSAPLAGGLNEQFF	TGTGCCAGCAGCGCCCCACTAGCGGGAGGTCTAAATGAGCAGTTCTTC
TRBV27	.	TRBJ2-7	few	CASSLSAGGGHEQYF	TGTGCCAGCAGTTTATCGGCAGGGGGAGGCCACGAGCAGTACTTC
TRBV10-3	TRBD2	TRBJ2-1	once	CAIIAGGGNEQFF	TGTGCCATCATCGCGGGAGGGGGCAATGAGCAGTTCTTC
TRBV5-1	TRBD1	TRBJ2-7	.	CASSFTGVREQYF	TGCGCCAGCAGCTTTACAGGGGTTAGGGAGCAGTACTTC
TRBV9	.	TRBJ2-3	.	CASSATSVDTQYF	TGTGCCAGCAGCGCCACGTCGGTGGATACGCAGTATTTT
TRBV5-1	TRBD2	TRBJ2-7	.	CASRLDPSSGAYEQYF	TGCGCCAGCAGACTGGATCCCTCTAGCGGGGCCTACGAGCAGTACTTC
TRBV20-1	.	TRBJ2-7	.	CSASFQTVPYEQYF	TGCAGTGCTAGTTTTCAGACAGTACCCTACGAGCAGTACTTC
TRBV6-4	.	TRBJ2-7	.	CAGSPGDSFHEQYF	TGTGCCGGGAGTCCGGGGGACTCCTTCCACGAGCAGTACTTC
TRBV27	.	TRBJ2-3	.	CASSFPTGRRTDTQYF	TGTGCCAGCAGTTTCCCGACAGGAAGACGCACAGATACGCAGTATTTT
TRBV11-2	TRBD2	TRBJ2-7	few	CASSLDRGTSGYEQYF	TGTGCCAGCAGCTTAGATCGTGGGACTAGCGGCTACGAGCAGTACTTC
TRBV6-5	.	TRBJ2-4	.	CASSAPGLMDIQYF	TGTGCCAGCAGCGCACCGGGTCTGATGGACATTCAGTACTTC
TRBV21-1	.	TRBJ2-5	.	CASHCSGRKETQYF	TGTGCCAGCCACTGTAGCGGGAGAAAAGAGACCCAGTACTTC
TRBV24-1	TRBD1	TRBJ2-5	.	CATSDLQGYQETQYF	TGTGCCACCAGTGATTTACAGGGGTACCAAGAGACCCAGTACTTC
TRBV28	.	TRBJ1-3	.	CASSLEGSTGNTIYF	TGTGCCAGCAGCTTGGAGGGGTCCACTGGAAACACCATATATTTT
TRBV28	.	TRBJ2-7	.	CASSSSPGLGTTAREQYF	TGTGCCAGCAGTTCCTCCCCTGGGTTAGGGACAACTGCTAGGGAGCAGTACTTC
TRBV11-2	TRBD2	TRBJ2-3	once	CASSPLTSGMDTQYF	TGTGCCAGCAGCCCCCTGACTAGCGGGATGGATACGCAGTATTTT
TRBV24-1	.	TRBJ2-1	.	CATSSTLAGEQFF	TGTGCCACCAGCTCTACGCTTGCGGGGGAGCAGTTCTTC
TRBV6-6	TRBD1	TRBJ2-7	.	CASSPARTGGRDEQYF	TGTGCCAGCAGCCCCGCTCGGACAGGGGGCAGGGACGAGCAGTACTTC
TRBV27	.	TRBJ2-2	.	CASTRGHGELFF	TGTGCCAGCACCCGGGGTCACGGGGAGCTGTTTTTT
TRBV19	.	TRBJ1-5	.	CASTSSGGRTYQPQHF	TGTGCCAGTACCTCCAGCGGGGGTAGAACTTATCAGCCCCAGCATTTT
TRBV2	.	TRBJ1-2	.	CASSVMGGYTF	TGTGCCAGCAGTGTAATGGGCGGCTACACCTTC
TRBV10-3	TRBD1	TRBJ1-1	.	CATRQGGMNTEAFF	TGTGCCACCCGACAGGGGGGTATGAACACTGAAGCTTTCTTT
TRBV7-9	.	TRBJ2-7	.	CASSLTTDYEQYF	TGTGCCAGCAGCTTAACGACAGACTACGAGCAGTACTTC
TRBV25-1	.	TRBJ2-7	once	CASSDWGVGPYEQYF	TGTGCCAGCAGTGATTGGGGGGTGGGGCCCTACGAGCAGTACTTC
TRBV20-1	TRBD1	TRBJ1-2	.	CSASRQGYDYGYTF	TGCAGTGCTAGTCGACAGGGGTACGACTATGGCTACACCTTC
TRBV5-5	.	TRBJ2-7	.	CASSFGTSYEQYF	TGTGCCAGCAGCTTCGGTACCTCCTACGAGCAGTACTTC
TRBV14	.	TRBJ2-7	once	CASSQRLVGEQYF	TGTGCCAGCAGCCAGAGACTAGTAGGCGAGCAGTACTTC
TRBV3-1/TRBV3-2	TRBD2	TRBJ2-3	.	CASSQGSGRNTQYF	TGTGCCAGCAGCCAAGGTAGCGGGAGGAATACGCAGTATTTT
TRBV5-1	TRBD1	TRBJ2-2	.	CASSKLFGTGEEELFF	TGCGCCAGCAGCAAACTTTTCGGGACAGGGGAAGAAGAGCTGTTTTTT
TRBV5-1	TRBD2	TRBJ2-5	.	CASSHGTSGEYETQYF	TGCGCCAGCAGCCACGGGACTAGCGGGGAGTACGAGACCCAGTACTTC
TRBV5-1	.	TRBJ2-6	.	CASSLDRLSGANVLTF	TGCGCCAGCAGCCTCGACAGGCTCTCTGGGGCCAACGTCCTGACTTTC
TRBV2	.	TRBJ2-1	.	CASSETDGRAYNEQFF	TGTGCCAGCAGTGAAACGGACGGCAGGGCCTACAATGAGCAGTTCTTC
TRBV5-1	.	TRBJ1-2	.	CASRPGLVSYGYTF	TGCGCCAGCAGGCCAGGGCTTGTTTCCTATGGCTACACCTTC
TRBV19	TRBD2	TRBJ2-7	.	CASSPGLASYEQYF	TGTGCCAGTAGCCCGGGACTAGCTTCGTACGAGCAGTACTTC